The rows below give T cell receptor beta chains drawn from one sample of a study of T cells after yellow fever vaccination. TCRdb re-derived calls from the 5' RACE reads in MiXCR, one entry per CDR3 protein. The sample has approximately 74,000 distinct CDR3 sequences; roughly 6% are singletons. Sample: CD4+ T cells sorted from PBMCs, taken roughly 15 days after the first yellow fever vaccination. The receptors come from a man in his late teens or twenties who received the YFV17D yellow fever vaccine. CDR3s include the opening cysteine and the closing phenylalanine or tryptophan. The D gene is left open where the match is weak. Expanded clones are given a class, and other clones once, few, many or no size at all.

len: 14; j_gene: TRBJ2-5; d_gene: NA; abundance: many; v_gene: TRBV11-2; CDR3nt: TGTGCCAGCAGCTGGAGGACCACCCAAGAGACCCAGTACTTC; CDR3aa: CASSWRTTQETQYF
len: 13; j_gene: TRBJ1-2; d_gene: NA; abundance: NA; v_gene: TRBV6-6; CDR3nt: TGTGCCAGCATCCGAGGGGGGTCCGCTGGCTACACCTTC; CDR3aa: CASIRGGSAGYTF
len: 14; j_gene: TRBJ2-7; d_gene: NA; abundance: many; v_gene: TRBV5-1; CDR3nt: TGCGCCAGCAGCCCCGAGGGTTTATCCTACGAGCAGTACTTC; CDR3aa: CASSPEGLSYEQYF
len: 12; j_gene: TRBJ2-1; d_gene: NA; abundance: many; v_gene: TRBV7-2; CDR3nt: TGTGCCAGCAGCTTAGATTCGGCAGAGCAGTTCTTC; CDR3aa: CASSLDSAEQFF
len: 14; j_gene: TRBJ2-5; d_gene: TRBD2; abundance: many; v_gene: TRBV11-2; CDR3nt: TGTGCCAGCAGCCGGACTAGCGGAAAAGAGACCCAGTACTTC; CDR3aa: CASSRTSGKETQYF
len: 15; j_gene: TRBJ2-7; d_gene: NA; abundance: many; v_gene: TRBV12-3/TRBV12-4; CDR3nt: TGTGCCAGCAGCACGGGACAAGACTTCTCCTACGAGCAGTACTTC; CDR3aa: CASSTGQDFSYEQYF
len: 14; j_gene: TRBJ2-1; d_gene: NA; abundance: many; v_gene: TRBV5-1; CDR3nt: TGCGCCAGCACCAGCGCCGGGGCGGGGAATGAGCAGTTCTTC; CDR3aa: CASTSAGAGNEQFF
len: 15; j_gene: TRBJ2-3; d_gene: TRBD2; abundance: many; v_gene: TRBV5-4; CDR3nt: TGTGCCAGCAGCGCCGGGACTAGCGGGGGTAATACGCAGTATTTT; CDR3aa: CASSAGTSGGNTQYF
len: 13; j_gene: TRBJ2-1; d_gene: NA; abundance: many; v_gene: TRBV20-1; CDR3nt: TGCAGTGCGAACGGGCCCTCCTACAATGAGCAGTTCTTC; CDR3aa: CSANGPSYNEQFF
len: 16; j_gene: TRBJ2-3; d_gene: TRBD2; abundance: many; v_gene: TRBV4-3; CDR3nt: TGCGCCAGCAGCCTCATGCTAGCGGGGTACACAGATACGCAGTATTTT; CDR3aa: CASSLMLAGYTDTQYF
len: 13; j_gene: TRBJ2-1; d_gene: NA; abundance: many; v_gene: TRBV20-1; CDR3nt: TGCAGTGCTCCCTCCTGGGGGGTTGTTGAGCAGTTCTTC; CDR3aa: CSAPSWGVVEQFF
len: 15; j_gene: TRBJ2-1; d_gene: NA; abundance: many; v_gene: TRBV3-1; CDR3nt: TGTGCCAGCAGCCAGATGACCGCCCGGGGGAATGAGCAGTTCTTC; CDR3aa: CASSQMTARGNEQFF
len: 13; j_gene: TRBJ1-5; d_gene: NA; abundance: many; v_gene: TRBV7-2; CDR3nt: TGTGCCAGCAGCTTATTAAGCAATCAGCCCCAGCATTTT; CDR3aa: CASSLLSNQPQHF
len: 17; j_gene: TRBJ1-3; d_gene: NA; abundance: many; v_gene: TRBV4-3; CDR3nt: TGCGCCAGCAGCCACCTCGGACAGAGTAGCTCTGGAAACACCATATATTTT; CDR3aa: CASSHLGQSSSGNTIYF
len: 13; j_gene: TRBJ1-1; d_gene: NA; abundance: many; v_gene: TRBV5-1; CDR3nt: TGTGCCAGCAGCTTAATAGGGAACACTGAAGCTTTCTTT; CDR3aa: CASSLIGNTEAFF
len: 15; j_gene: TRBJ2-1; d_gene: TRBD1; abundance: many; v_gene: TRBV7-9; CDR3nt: TGTGCCAGCAGCTTATTGACAGGGTTTTTCAATGAGCAGTTCTTC; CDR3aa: CASSLLTGFFNEQFF
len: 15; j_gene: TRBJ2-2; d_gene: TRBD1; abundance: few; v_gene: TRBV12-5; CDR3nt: TGTGCTAGTGGTTTGGGGGACAGGAACACCGGGGAGCTGTTTTTT; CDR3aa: CASGLGDRNTGELFF
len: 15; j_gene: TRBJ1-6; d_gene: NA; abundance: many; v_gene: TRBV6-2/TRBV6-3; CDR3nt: TGTGCCAGCAGTTACAGGAACTCCTATAATTCACCCCTCCACTTT; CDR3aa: CASSYRNSYNSPLHF
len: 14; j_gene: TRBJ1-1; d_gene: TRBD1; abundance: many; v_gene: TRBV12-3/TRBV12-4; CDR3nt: TGTGCCAGCAATGATCAGGGGGCGATCACTGAAGCTTTCTTT; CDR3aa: CASNDQGAITEAFF
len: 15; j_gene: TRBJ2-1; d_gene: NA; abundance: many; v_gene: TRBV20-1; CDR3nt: TGCAGTGCTCTCCGGGGGGCTATCTCCTACAATGAGCAGTTCTTC; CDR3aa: CSALRGAISYNEQFF
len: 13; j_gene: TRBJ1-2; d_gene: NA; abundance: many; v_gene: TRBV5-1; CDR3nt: TGCGCCAGCAGCTTGGACGGACAGAGTGGCTACACCTTC; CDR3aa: CASSLDGQSGYTF
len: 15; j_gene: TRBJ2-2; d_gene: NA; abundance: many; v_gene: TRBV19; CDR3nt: TGTGCCAGTAGTGCCGGACTCGCGAACACCGGGGAGCTGTTTTTT; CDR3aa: CASSAGLANTGELFF
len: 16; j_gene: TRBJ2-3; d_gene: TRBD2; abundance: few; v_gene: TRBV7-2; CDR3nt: TGTGCCAGCAGCTCCTCTAGCGGGGGGCGCACAGATACGCAGTATTTT; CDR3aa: CASSSSSGGRTDTQYF